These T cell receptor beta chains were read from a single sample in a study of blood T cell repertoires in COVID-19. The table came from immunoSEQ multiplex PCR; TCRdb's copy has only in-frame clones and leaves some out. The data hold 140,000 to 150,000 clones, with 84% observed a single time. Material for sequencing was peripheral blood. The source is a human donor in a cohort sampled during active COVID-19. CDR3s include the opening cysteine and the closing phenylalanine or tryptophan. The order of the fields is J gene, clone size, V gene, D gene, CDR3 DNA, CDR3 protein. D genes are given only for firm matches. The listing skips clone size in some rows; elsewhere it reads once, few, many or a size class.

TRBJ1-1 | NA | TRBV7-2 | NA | TGTGCCAGCCAAGGAGGGAGGGCTAACACTGAAGCTTTCTTT | CASQGGRANTEAFF
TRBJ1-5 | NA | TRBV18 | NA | TGTGCCAGCTCACCACCGGGAGGTCTCAATCAGCCCCAGCATTTT | CASSPPGGLNQPQHF
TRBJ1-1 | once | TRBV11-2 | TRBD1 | TGTGCCAGCAGCGTTCTAGACAGGGTCACTGAAGCTTTCTTT | CASSVLDRVTEAFF
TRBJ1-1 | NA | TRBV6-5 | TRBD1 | TGTGCCAGCAGTTCCAGACAGGGGGCGGGCTCTTTTGAAGCTTTCTTT | CASSSRQGAGSFEAFF
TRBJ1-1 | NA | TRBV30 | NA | TGTGCCTGGAGGGTGGACCGGGGTGGTGAAGCTTTCTTT | CAWRVDRGGEAFF
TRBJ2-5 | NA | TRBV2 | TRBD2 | TGTGCCAGCAGTTGGACTAGCGGGGGCCAAGAGACCCAGTACTTC | CASSWTSGGQETQYF
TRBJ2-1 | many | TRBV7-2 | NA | TGTGCCAGCAGCTTATACCCGACTAATCCTCGCAATGAGCAGTTCTTC | CASSLYPTNPRNEQFF
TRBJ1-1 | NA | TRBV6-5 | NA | TGTGCCACCCTGGGGGGGCTCGAAGCTTTCTTT | CATLGGLEAFF
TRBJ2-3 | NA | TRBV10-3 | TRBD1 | TGTGCCATCAGTGCGGGACAGGGGGACACAGATACGCAGTATTTT | CAISAGQGDTDTQYF
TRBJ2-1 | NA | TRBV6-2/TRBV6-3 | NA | TGTGCCAGCAGTTACTTGGAACTACGGAGTGAGCAGTTCTTC | CASSYLELRSEQFF
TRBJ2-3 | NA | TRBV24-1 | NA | TGTGCCACCAGTGATCAGTCCCAACCCCACACAGATACGCAGTATTTT | CATSDQSQPHTDTQYF
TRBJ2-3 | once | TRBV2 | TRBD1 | TGTGCCAGCAGCCGGGGACAGGGGAGCACAGATACGCAGTATTTT | CASSRGQGSTDTQYF
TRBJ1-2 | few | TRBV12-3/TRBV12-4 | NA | TGTGCCAGCAGTTTATCTACGAGAGATGGCTACACCTTC | CASSLSTRDGYTF
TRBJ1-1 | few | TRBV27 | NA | TGTGCCAGCAAGGAGGGAGGGGGGAACACTGAAGCTTTCTTT | CASKEGGGNTEAFF
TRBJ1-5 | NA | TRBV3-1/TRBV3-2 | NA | TGTGCCAGCAGCCAAGATAGTACACGGGGTCAGCCCCAGCATTTT | CASSQDSTRGQPQHF
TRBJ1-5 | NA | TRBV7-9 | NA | TGTGCCAGCAGCCCCTCCTCGACCTCGGGGCAGCCCCAGCATTTT | CASSPSSTSGQPQHF
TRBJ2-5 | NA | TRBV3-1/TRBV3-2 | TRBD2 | TGTGCCAGCAGCCAAGGAGGGTGGACTAGCGGGGTGGAGACCCAGTACTTC | CASSQGGWTSGVETQYF
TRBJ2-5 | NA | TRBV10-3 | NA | TGTGCCATCAGTGAGTCTCAGGGCAGAACCCAGTACTTC | CAISESQGRTQYF
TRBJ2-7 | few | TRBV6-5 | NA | TGTGCCAGCATACACAGGGACGAGCAGTACTTC | CASIHRDEQYF
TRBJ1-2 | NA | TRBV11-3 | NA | TGTGCCAGCAGCTTAGGGGACTCTAATGGCTACACCTTC | CASSLGDSNGYTF
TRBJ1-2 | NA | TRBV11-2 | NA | TGTGCCAGCAGCGCCGACAGATTCTATGGCTACACCTTC | CASSADRFYGYTF
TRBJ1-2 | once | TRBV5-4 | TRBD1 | TGTGCCAGCAGCTCAGGGGATAGGAGGGGGCTGGGCTACACCTTC | CASSSGDRRGLGYTF